This TCR beta chain was captured in a study of cytomegalovirus exposure and HLA in healthy donors. On this clone: The target antigen is unknown.

General study results and limits: A later analysis linked a missense variant in DCLRE1C to the trimming of TCR beta V and J genes. Researchers reportedly found TCR beta sequences accurately predicted most subjects' HLA-A and HLA-B alleles.

V dropped 2 bases and J dropped 7 bases, with 12 bases sitting between them. Germline V lookup: CDR1 MNHEY, CDR2 SVGAGI. The CDR3 is 13 amino acids. The PCR ran on 60 Vbeta and 13 Jbeta primers. The data were produced by immunoSEQ multiplex PCR, yet TCRdb's version contains in-frame clones alone and is incomplete. The sample yields 130,000 to 150,000 clones, roughly 80% seen once. This chain uses TRBV6-5 with TRBJ2-7, with D tentatively TRBD1 (6 bases). The sequence was collected from a woman aged 25 to 39 in good health and CMV-seronegative. The source material was PBMCs. The CDR3 region has the DNA TGTGCCAGCAGTTACGCCAGGGGACGGGAGCAGTACTTC. Protein product: CASSYARGREQYF.